The clone carrying this T cell receptor (beta chain) was seen a handful of times. Its target is unknown. This sample was taken from a study of T cell repertoires in cytomegalovirus infection. Via MiXCR, TCRdb re-called the reads, giving one row per CDR3 protein. The profile shows 80,000 to 95,000 distinct CDR3 sequences, 25% to 30% of them singletons. V dropped 5 bases and J dropped 5; count of bases not matched to a gene: 7. The CDR3 consists of 15 residues. Germline CDR1 is LGHNT and CDR2 is FRNRAP. The receptor's source is a human donor in good health (CMV status not recorded). Some clones in this sample may be carry-over from other donors' samples. This material consisted of CD8+ T cells from cultured PBMCs, taken from culture after CMV antigen stimulation. The V call is TRBV12-5, the J call TRBJ2-5, with 11 positions matching TRBD2. The CDR3 nucleotides read TGTGCTAGTGGTCTAGGACTAGCGGGTCAGGAGACCCAGTACTTC. This gives the protein CASGLGLAGQETQYF.